These 26 T cell receptor beta chains came from one sample sequenced in a study of response to subunit inactivated influenza vaccine. MiXCR, applied by TCRdb to the RT-PCR reads, yields one record per CDR3 protein. The repertoire has hundreds of thousands of distinct CDR3 sequences, less than 20% of them found once; the top ten carry around a tenth. The sequences come from PBMCs from blood, collected about 13 days after vaccination. Source of these receptors: a man in his fifties who received an inactivated influenza vaccine.

This clonotype was picked up a small number of times. The chain carries TRBV5-1 and TRBJ1-6; 7 bases are a match to TRBD1. The CDR3 sequence is 16 residues long. Germline V lookup: CDR1 SGHRS, CDR2 YFSETQ. V lost 4 bases to trimming and J lost 2 bases; unmatched junction nucleotides: 6. Written as DNA, the CDR3 is TGCGCCAGCAGCACGGGACAGATCCCCTATAATTCACCCCTCCACTTT. Residues: CASSTGQIPYNSPLHF.

This clonotype was seen a few times. The rearrangement joins TRBV7-9 to TRBJ2-7; D is uncertain. CDR1 and CDR2 from the germline V gene are SEHNR and FQNEAQ (reference sequence). This CDR3 contains 13 residues. The ends were cut back, 1 base at V and 6 bases at J, with 10 bases in the middle. The CDR3 DNA sequence: TGTGCCAGCAGCTTAGTAACGCGGCGCGAGCAGTACTTC. Translated, it gives CASSLVTRREQYF.

The table lists this clonotype with many counts. The V and J genes are TRBV7-2 and TRBJ2-2, with D uncertain. Germline V CDR1 and CDR2: SGHTA, FQGNSA. Trimming took off 1 base at V and 7 bases at J, with 10 bases between the two ends. CDR3 length: 14 amino acids. The CDR3 sequence is CASSLGHVGGELFF. The CDR3 DNA reads as TGTGCCAGCAGCTTAGGGCACGTGGGCGGGGAGCTGTTTTTT.

Many counts were recorded for this clonotype. The chain is built from TRBV5-1 and TRBJ2-1, with D tentatively TRBD2 (5 bases). V shed 4 bases and J shed 2 bases, with 10 bases lying between them. Per the germline V gene, CDR1 is SGHRS and CDR2 is YFSETQ. The CDR3 contains 14 residues. CDR3 in amino acids: CASSLDGAYNEQFF. The CDR3 coding sequence is TGCGCCAGCAGCCTGGACGGGGCCTACAATGAGCAGTTCTTC. The entire variable domain, with the rest obtained from reference TRBV5-1 and TRBJ2-1, is as follows: KAGVTQTPRYLIKTRGQQVTLSCSPISGHRSVSWYQQTPGQGLQFLFEYFSETQRNKGNFPGRFSGRQFSNSRSEMNVSTLELGDSALYLCASSLDGAYNEQFFGPGTRLTVL.

A few counts support this clonotype. V and J are TRBV20-1 and TRBJ2-7; a possible D gene is TRBD2 (6 bases). The V gene's germline CDR1 is DFQATT and CDR2 SNEGSKA (reference sequence). V was shortened by 3 bases and J by 3 bases, with 9 bases between the two germline ends. This CDR3 region has 12 residues. CDR3 DNA sequence: TGCAGTGCTAGTGGCGGGAACTACGAGCAGTACTTC. This encodes CSASGGNYEQYF.

The chain is built from TRBV6-2 or TRBV6-3 and TRBJ2-7; D is possibly TRBD1 (5 bases). The CDR3 runs to 18 residues. The germline V gene has CDR1 MNHEY and CDR2 SVGEGT. The V end was cut by 0 bases, the J end by 3 bases, with 21 bases between. The CDR3 region is CASSYSRQGLKNRYEQYF. The CDR3, as DNA: TGTGCCAGCAGTTACTCGAGGCAGGGCCTAAAGAACCGCTACGAGCAGTACTTC.

V usage is TRBV4-3 and J usage is TRBJ2-1, with 8 bases aligning to TRBD2. J was trimmed by 4 bases and V by 0 bases; bases with no gene match: 14. The CDR3 has 19 amino acids. Germline CDR1 reads LGHNA; CDR2 reads YSLEER. The chain's CDR3 is CASSQDFSAGGAGYNEQFF. CDR3 sequence (DNA): TGCGCCAGCAGCCAAGATTTCTCGGCGGGGGGCGCGGGTTACAATGAGCAGTTCTTC.

This clonotype was recorded a few times. CDR3 in DNA: TGCAGCGCCGCTCTGGATACGCAGTATTTT. Translated, it gives CSAALDTQYF. The chain carries TRBV29-1 and TRBJ2-3; D remains ambiguous. This CDR3 is built from 10 residues. Trimming shortened V by 7 bases and J by 6 bases, and 8 bases separated the two germline ends. Germline CDR1 is SQVTM and CDR2 is ANQGSEA.

The chain links TRBV5-1 to TRBJ2-1, with 9 bases matching TRBD2. With V trimmed by 0 bases and J by 2 bases, 3 bases remained unmatched. The CDR3 spans 16 residues. The germline V gene encodes CDR1 SGHRS and CDR2 YFSETQ. CDR3 sequence reads: CASSLDAGGPYNEQFF. CDR3 DNA sequence: TGCGCCAGCAGCTTGGATGCGGGGGGGCCCTACAATGAGCAGTTCTTC.

The chain uses TRBV20-1 and TRBJ2-2, with 12 bases identical to TRBD2. The CDR3 is 14 residues long. The V and J ends lost 6 bases and 5 bases, in that order; junction bases with no gene match: 4. Germline V gene lookup returns CDR1 DFQATT and CDR2 SNEGSKA (reference sequence). This CDR3 is CSATTSGRTGELFF. In nucleotides, the CDR3 is TGCAGTGCAACTACTAGCGGGAGGACCGGGGAGCTGTTTTTT.

The chain links TRBV11-3 to TRBJ2-2; unclear D gene. Per germline, CDR1 SGHNT and CDR2 YENEEA. V was cut by 6 bases and J by 4 bases, with 18 bases left in between. The CDR3 has 16 residues. The CDR3 nucleotides are TGTGCCAGCAGTCAATCTGATCGAGGCTCCACCGGGGAGCTGTTTTTT. Its protein is CASSQSDRGSTGELFF. The complete variable domain, with remaining parts taken from reference TRBV11-3 and TRBJ2-2, reads EAGVVQSPRYKIIEKKQPVAFWCNPISGHNTLYWYLQNLGQGPELLIRYENEEAVDDSQLPKDRFSAERLKGVDSTLKIQPAELGDSAVYLCASSQSDRGSTGELFFGEGSRLTVL.

This clonotype was counted at least ten times. This rearrangement joins TRBV5-1 to TRBJ1-5; unclear D gene. With 0 bases removed from V and 4 bases from J, the gap between germline ends came to 8 bases. The germline CDR1 and CDR2 sequences are SGHRS and YFSETQ. This CDR3 has 14 amino acids. This CDR3 reads CASSLAFGNQPQHF. As DNA, the CDR3 is TGCGCCAGCAGCTTGGCTTTCGGGAATCAGCCCCAGCATTTT.

This clonotype was seen repeatedly, ten times or more. J is TRBJ1-6 and V is TRBV20-1; D is unresolved. CDR1 is DFQATT, CDR2 SNEGSKA, per germline (reference sequence). V dropped 2 bases and J dropped 4 bases, with 3 bases sitting between them. CDR3 length: 12 amino acids. CDR3 region: CSARTYNSPLHF. CDR3 in DNA: TGCAGTGCTAGAACTTATAATTCACCCCTCCACTTT.

To note about this clonotype: Likely a read error: the CDR3 ends without its conserved phenylalanine or tryptophan. The gene calls are TRBV12-3 or TRBV12-4 and TRBJ2-4; 10 bases agree with TRBD2. J was trimmed by 4 bases and V by 5 bases; bases with no gene match: 5. The CDR3 loop spans 15 amino acids. The CDR3 here is CASSTYSGRKNIQYI. CDR3 sequence (DNA): TGTGCCAGCAGTACTTATAGCGGGAGGAAAAACATTCAGTACATC.

The chain carries TRBV28 and TRBJ1-1, with D possibly being TRBD1 (5 bases). CDR3 size: 14 residues. Trimming left V 5 bases short and J 1 base short, with 11 bases between. CDR1 and CDR2 from the germline V gene are MDHEN and SYDVKM. The chain's CDR3 is CASSPLTGNTEAFF. The CDR3 coding sequence is TGTGCCAGCAGTCCCCTTACAGGGAACACTGAAGCTTTCTTT.

Here the CDR3 reads CASSNRDRGNTGELFF. The CDR3 bases are TGTGCCAGCAGCAACAGGGACAGGGGGAACACCGGGGAGCTGTTTTTT. The chain combines TRBV6-2 or TRBV6-3 with TRBJ2-2; 10 bases line up with TRBD1. J lost 1 base, V lost 6 bases, and 5 bases had no gene match. This CDR3 is 16 amino acids long. Germline CDR1 reads MNHEY; CDR2 reads SVGEGT.

This clonotype was seen only a few times. The chain joins TRBV7-2 to TRBJ2-7; possibly TRBD1 for D (5 bases). This CDR3 is 13 amino acids long. Trimming took off 6 bases at V and 11 bases at J, with 20 bases between the two ends. Germline V gene lookup returns CDR1 SGHTA and CDR2 FQGNSA. Written as DNA, the CDR3 is TGTGCCAGCAGTCAGGTGACAGCCGCTGATAAGTACTTC. Translated: CASSQVTAADKYF.

The genes are TRBV6-5 and TRBJ2-6; no reliable D call. This CDR3 is built from 15 residues. Per the germline V gene, CDR1 is MNHEY and CDR2 is SVGAGI. The V and J ends lost 2 bases and 4 bases respectively, with 9 bases between them. The CDR3 loop reads CASSYVPRGANVLTF. The CDR3 nucleotides read TGTGCCAGCAGTTACGTGCCTAGGGGGGCCAACGTCCTGACTTTC.

V is TRBV4-1 and J is TRBJ2-5; 7 bases fit TRBD1. V shed 1 base, J shed 4 bases, and the junction held 9 bases outside the gene matches. Germline V lookup: CDR1 MGHRA, CDR2 YSYEKL. The CDR3 covers 16 residues. Here the CDR3 DNA reads TGCGCCAGCAGCCAAGGGAAAGGGGGCGGAGGAGAGACCCAGTACTTC. Its translation: CASSQGKGGGGETQYF.

This clonotype was detected many times. The chain couples TRBV2 to TRBJ2-7; 12 bases fit TRBD1. The J segment lost 4 bases and the V segment lost 7 bases, leaving 5 bases of the junction unmatched. The CDR3 extends over 14 amino acids. The germline CDR1 and CDR2 sequences are SNHLY and FYNNEI. CDR3 sequence (DNA): TGTGCCAGCACCGGGACAGGGGGCGCGTACGAGCAGTACTTC. This sequence encodes CASTGTGGAYEQYF.

This clonotype was observed a few times. The V gene is TRBV7-9, the J gene TRBJ2-5; D is uncertain. In germline, CDR1 is SEHNR, CDR2 FQNEAQ (reference sequence). This CDR3 is built from 16 residues. The V end was cut by 1 base, the J end by 2 bases, with 14 bases between. CDR3 amino acids: CASSLVGRYTQETQYF. The CDR3 DNA sequence: TGTGCCAGCAGCTTAGTCGGCAGATACACACAAGAGACCCAGTACTTC.

This chain uses TRBV4-3 with TRBJ2-7; 7 bases are a match to TRBD1. J lost 0 bases, V lost 1 base, and 3 bases had no gene match. Germline V CDR1 and CDR2: LGHNA, YSLEER. The CDR3 is made up of 15 amino acids. CDR3 protein: CASSQGDSSSYEQYF. The DNA for the CDR3 is TGCGCCAGCAGCCAAGGGGACAGCAGCTCCTACGAGCAGTACTTC.

This clonotype was observed once. This chain uses TRBV10-3 with TRBJ2-7; a weak D match, TRBD1 (6 bases). V lost 6 bases to trimming and J lost 0 bases, with 15 bases between them. CDR3 length equals 15 residues. Germline CDR1 reads ENHRY; CDR2 reads SYGVKD. The CDR3 DNA reads as TGTGCCATCAGGGCCGGGACAAGCCTCTCCTACGAGCAGTACTTC. The encoded protein is CAIRAGTSLSYEQYF.

In this sample, this clonotype turned up a few times. V gene TRBV30 combines with J gene TRBJ2-7; D unclear. The germline V gene encodes CDR1 GTSNPN and CDR2 SVGIG (reference sequence). This CDR3 region has 13 residues. Between the trimmed V and J ends, which lost 4 bases and 1 base, there was a span of 11 bases. CDR3 DNA: TGTGCCTGGAACCTCCTAAATTCCTACGAGCAGTACTTC. It translates to CAWNLLNSYEQYF.

This clonotype was seen ten or more times. The chain joins TRBV5-1 to TRBJ1-2; 9 nucleotides line up with TRBD1. This CDR3 has 14 amino acids. The V gene end was trimmed by 3 bases and the J gene end by 8 bases; junction bases not matched to a gene: 8. The germline V gene encodes CDR1 SGHRS and CDR2 YFSETQ. The CDR3 is CASSWGQGVWGYTF. CDR3 bases: TGCGCCAGCAGCTGGGGACAGGGAGTCTGGGGCTACACCTTC.

This chain connects TRBV24-1 to TRBJ2-1; D tentatively fits TRBD1 or TRBD2 (5 bases each). The CDR3 covers 14 residues. From germline, CDR1 is KGHDR and CDR2 SFDVKD. V lost 1 base and J lost 6, with 9 bases in between. The CDR3 here is CATSDFRDPNEQFF. The CDR3 nucleotides read TGTGCCACCAGTGATTTTCGGGACCCCAATGAGCAGTTCTTC.